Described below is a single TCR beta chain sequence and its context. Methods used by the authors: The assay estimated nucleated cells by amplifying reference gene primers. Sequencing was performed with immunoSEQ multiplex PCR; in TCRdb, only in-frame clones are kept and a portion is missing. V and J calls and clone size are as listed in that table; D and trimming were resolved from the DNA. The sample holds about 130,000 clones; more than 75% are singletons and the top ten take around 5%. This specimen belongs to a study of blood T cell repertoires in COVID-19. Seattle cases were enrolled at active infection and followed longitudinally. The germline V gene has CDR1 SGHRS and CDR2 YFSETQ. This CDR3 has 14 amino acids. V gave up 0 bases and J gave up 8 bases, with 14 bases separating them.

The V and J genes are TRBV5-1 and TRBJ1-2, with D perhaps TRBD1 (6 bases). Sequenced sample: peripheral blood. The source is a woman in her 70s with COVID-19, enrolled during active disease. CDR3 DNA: TGCGCCAGCAGCTTGGATGGGGGCGGAGAGGGCTACACCTTC. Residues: CASSLDGGGEGYTF. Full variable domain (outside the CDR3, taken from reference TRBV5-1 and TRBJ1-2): KAGVTQTPRYLIKTRGQQVTLSCSPISGHRSVSWYQQTPGQGLQFLFEYFSETQRNKGNFPGRFSGRQFSNSRSEMNVSTLELGDSALYLCASSLDGGGEGYTFGSGTRLTVV.